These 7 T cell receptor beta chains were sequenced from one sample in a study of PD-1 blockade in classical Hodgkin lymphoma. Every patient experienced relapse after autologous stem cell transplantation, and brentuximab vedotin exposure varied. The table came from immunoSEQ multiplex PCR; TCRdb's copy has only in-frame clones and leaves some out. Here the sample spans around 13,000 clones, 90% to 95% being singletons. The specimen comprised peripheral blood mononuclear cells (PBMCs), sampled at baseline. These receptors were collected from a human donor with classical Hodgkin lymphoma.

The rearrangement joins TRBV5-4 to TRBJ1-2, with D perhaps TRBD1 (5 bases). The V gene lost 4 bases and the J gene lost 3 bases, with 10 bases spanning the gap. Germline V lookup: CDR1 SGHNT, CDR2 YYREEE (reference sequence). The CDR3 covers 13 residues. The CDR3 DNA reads TGTGCCAGCAGCATAGACAGTTACTATGGCTACACCTTC. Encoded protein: CASSIDSYYGYTF.

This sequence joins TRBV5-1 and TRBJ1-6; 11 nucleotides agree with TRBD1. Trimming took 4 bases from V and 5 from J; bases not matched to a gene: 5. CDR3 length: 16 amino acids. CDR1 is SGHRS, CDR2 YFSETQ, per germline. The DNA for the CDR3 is TGCGCCAGCAGCCGATTGGGACAGGGGGATAATTCACCCCTCCACTTT. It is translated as CASSRLGQGDNSPLHF.

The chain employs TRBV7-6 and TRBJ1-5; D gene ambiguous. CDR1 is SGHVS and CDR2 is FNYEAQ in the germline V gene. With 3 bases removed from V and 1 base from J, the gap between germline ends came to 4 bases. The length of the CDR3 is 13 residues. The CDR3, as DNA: TGTGCCAGCAGCTTTTGGAGCAATCAGCCCCAGCATTTT. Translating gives CASSFWSNQPQHF. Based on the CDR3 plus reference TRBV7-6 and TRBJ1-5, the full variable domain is GAGVSQSPRYKVTKRGQDVALRCDPISGHVSLYWYRQALGQGPEFLTYFNYEAQQDKSGLPNDRFSAERPEGSISTLTIQRTEQRDSAMYRCASSFWSNQPQHFGDGTRLSIL.

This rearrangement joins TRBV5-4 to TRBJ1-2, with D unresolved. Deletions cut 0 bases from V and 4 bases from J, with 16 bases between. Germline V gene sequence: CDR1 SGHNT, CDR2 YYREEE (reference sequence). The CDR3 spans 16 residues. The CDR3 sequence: CASSLAGGQLSYGYTF. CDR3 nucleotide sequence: TGTGCCAGCAGCTTGGCCGGCGGGCAACTGAGCTATGGCTACACCTTC.

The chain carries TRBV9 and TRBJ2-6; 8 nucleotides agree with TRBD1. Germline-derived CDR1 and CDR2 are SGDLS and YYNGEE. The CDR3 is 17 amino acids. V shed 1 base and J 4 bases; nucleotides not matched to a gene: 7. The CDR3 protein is CASSVSGGVKGANVLTF. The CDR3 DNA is TGTGCCAGCAGCGTATCAGGGGGCGTAAAGGGGGCCAACGTCCTGACTTTC.

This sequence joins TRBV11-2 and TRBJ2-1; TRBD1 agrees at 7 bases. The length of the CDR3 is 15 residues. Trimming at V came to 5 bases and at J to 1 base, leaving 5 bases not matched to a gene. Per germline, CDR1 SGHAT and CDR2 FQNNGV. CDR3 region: CASSTGVRSYNEQFF. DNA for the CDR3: TGTGCCAGCAGCACAGGGGTGAGGTCCTACAATGAGCAGTTCTTC.

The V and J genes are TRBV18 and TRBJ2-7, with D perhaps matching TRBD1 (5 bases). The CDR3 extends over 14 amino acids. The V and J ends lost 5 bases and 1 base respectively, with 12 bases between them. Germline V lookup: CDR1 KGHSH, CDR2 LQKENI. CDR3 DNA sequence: TGTGCCAGCTCATCGCGAGACAGATCCTACGAGCAGTACTTC. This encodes CASSSRDRSYEQYF.